The 30 T cell receptor beta chains below all came from one sample that was sequenced in a study of cytomegalovirus exposure and HLA in healthy donors. Primers: 60 Vbeta forward and 13 Jbeta reverse. Sequenced by immunoSEQ multiplex PCR; TCRdb stores in-frame clones only, minus some. In the table there are 60,000 or so clones, 65% to 75% of which are singletons. Source material: PBMCs. All receptors derive from a man between 50 and 59 years old in good health and CMV-seropositive.

CDR3 protein: CASMGATSGRIPYEQYF. The DNA of the CDR3 is TGTGCCAGCATGGGGGCCACTAGCGGGAGGATCCCTTACGAGCAGTACTTC. The chain employs TRBV19 and TRBJ2-7; 12 bases fit TRBD2. The germline V gene encodes CDR1 LNHDA and CDR2 SQIVND (reference sequence). V trimming: 9 bases; J trimming: 4 bases; junction bases outside the gene matches: 16. The CDR3 has 17 residues.

A few counts support this clone. The chain employs TRBV28 and TRBJ1-2; TRBD1 might be the D (5 bases). V was cut by 7 bases and J by 2 bases, with 14 bases left in between. The CDR3 extends over 14 amino acids. Germline CDR1 MDHEN, CDR2 SYDVKM. The CDR3 sequence is CASTDGQGNYGYTF. The CDR3 DNA reads as TGTGCCAGCACAGACGGGCAGGGCAACTATGGCTACACCTTC.

The V call is TRBV28, the J call TRBJ1-5; D not resolved. The CDR3 contains 12 residues. The germline CDR1 and CDR2 sequences are MDHEN and SYDVKM. V was cut by 2 bases and J by 7 bases, with 6 bases left in between. CDR3 in amino acids: CASSLGLQPQHF. The CDR3 DNA sequence: TGTGCCAGCAGTTTAGGCCTCCAGCCCCAGCATTTT.

The chain joins TRBV5-6 to TRBJ2-5, with 9 bases fitting TRBD1. Near its end, the DNA agrees better with TRBJ2-7, so the J call may be wrong. Germline assignment: CDR1 SGHDT and CDR2 YYEEEE. There are 15 residues in the CDR3. CDR3 loop: CASSWTGTGHYEQYF. The CDR3 DNA sequence: TGTGCCAGCAGTTGGACCGGGACAGGGCACTACGAGCAGTACTTC.

The chain uses TRBV19 and TRBJ1-2; D may be TRBD1 (6 bases). CDR1 is LNHDA, CDR2 SQIVND, per germline (reference sequence). V gave up 0 bases and J gave up 4 bases, with 12 bases separating them. This CDR3 contains 15 residues. CDR3 region: CASSIEAGETYGYTF. The DNA of the CDR3 is TGTGCCAGTAGTATAGAAGCAGGGGAGACCTATGGCTACACCTTC.

The chain combines TRBV10-3 with TRBJ2-3; 10 bases map to TRBD2. V shed 10 bases, J shed 4 bases, and the junction held 14 bases outside the gene matches. Germline assignment: CDR1 ENHRY and CDR2 SYGVKD. The CDR3 runs to 16 residues. CDR3 sequence reads: CATSDLAGVGPDTQYF. In nucleotides, the CDR3 is TGTGCCACCTCCGATCTAGCGGGAGTGGGGCCAGATACGCAGTATTTT.

This chain links TRBV19 with TRBJ2-7; D remains unclear. V lost 4 bases and J lost 3, with 10 bases in between. This CDR3 is 13 amino acids long. CDR1 and CDR2 from the germline V gene are LNHDA and SQIVND (reference sequence). Here the CDR3 DNA reads TGTGCCAGTAGTACCGTATCGGGCTACGAGCAGTACTTC. Residues: CASSTVSGYEQYF.

J is TRBJ2-4 and V is TRBV7-2, with D hard to call. Germline CDR1 SGHTA, CDR2 FQGNSA. The CDR3 is 11 residues long. The V and J ends lost 5 bases and 8 bases respectively, with 7 bases between them. CDR3 residues: CASSPGYIQYF. The CDR3 nucleotides read TGTGCCAGCAGCCCCGGTTACATTCAGTACTTC.

This chain links TRBV7-9 with TRBJ1-2, with D possibly being TRBD1 (6 bases). The CDR3 contains 15 residues. The germline V gene has CDR1 SEHNR and CDR2 FQNEAQ (reference sequence). Trimming removed 4 bases from V and 6 bases from J, with 18 bases in between. For the CDR3, the DNA is TGTGCCAGCAGCTCGGGACACCAGTCAAGAGATGGCTACACCTTC. Protein product: CASSSGHQSRDGYTF.

The chain is built from TRBV4-3 and TRBJ2-7; 7 bases are shared with TRBD2. Germline loops: CDR1 LGHNA, CDR2 YSLEER. The CDR3 runs 16 residues. Trimming at V came to 0 bases and at J to 2 bases, leaving 7 bases not matched to a gene. CDR3 sequence reads: CASSQDSAGRTYEQYF. Written as DNA, the CDR3 is TGCGCCAGCAGCCAAGATTCAGCGGGGAGGACCTACGAGCAGTACTTC.

This chain links TRBV5-6 with TRBJ1-1; 7 bases fit TRBD1. This CDR3 contains 14 residues. Germline CDR1 is SGHDT and CDR2 is YYEEEE. V trimming: 5 bases; J trimming: 1 base; junction bases outside the gene matches: 5. The CDR3 sequence: CASRLGTANTEAFF. CDR3 in DNA: TGTGCCAGCAGGCTAGGGACAGCGAACACTGAAGCTTTCTTT.

The chain recombines TRBV19 with TRBJ1-5, with no clear D. V dropped 9 bases and J dropped 6 bases, with 12 bases sitting between them. The CDR3 is made up of 12 amino acids. CDR1 LNHDA and CDR2 SQIVND come from the germline V gene (reference sequence). DNA for the CDR3: TGTGCCAGCGGACGGGGAACTCAGCCCCAGCATTTT. It is translated as CASGRGTQPQHF.

The genes are TRBV6-5 and TRBJ2-2; perhaps TRBD2 as D (7 bases). The germline V gene encodes CDR1 MNHEY and CDR2 SVGAGI. The CDR3 has 15 residues. Deletions cut 6 bases from V and 7 bases from J, with 18 bases between. CDR3: CASSLTGGGGGELFF. CDR3 DNA sequence: TGTGCCAGCAGCTTGACAGGCGGGGGCGGCGGGGAGCTGTTTTTT.

CDR3 in amino acids: CASHTPGGGDGYTF. The CDR3 DNA sequence: TGTGCCAGCCACACCCCGGGGGGAGGAGATGGCTACACCTTC. The genes are TRBV27 and TRBJ1-2; perhaps TRBD1 as D (5 bases). The V end was cut by 8 bases, the J end by 6 bases, with 19 bases between. Germline V gene data show CDR1 as MNHEY and CDR2 as SMNVEV (reference sequence). This CDR3 is built from 14 residues.

The rearrangement links TRBV27 to TRBJ2-2, with D possibly TRBD2 on 5 matching bases. CDR3 length: 17 amino acids. CDR1 and CDR2 from the germline V gene are MNHEY and SMNVEV (reference sequence). V dropped 0 bases and J dropped 1 base, with 12 bases sitting between them. In DNA form, the CDR3 reads TGTGCCAGCAGTTTATCGGACTTGCTAGGGAACACCGGGGAGCTGTTTTTT. It specifies CASSLSDLLGNTGELFF.

The V and J genes are TRBV9 and TRBJ1-1; maybe TRBD1 (5 bases). The germline V and J ends were trimmed by 0 bases and 2 bases, with 11 bases remaining between them. The CDR3 contains 15 residues. Germline assignment: CDR1 SGDLS and CDR2 YYNGEE. The CDR3 loop reads CASSVGGGINTEAFF. Here the CDR3 DNA reads TGTGCCAGCAGCGTAGGGGGGGGGATAAACACTGAAGCTTTCTTT.

V usage is TRBV5-1 and J usage is TRBJ1-2; weak D call: TRBD1 (6 bases). V lost 0 bases to trimming and J lost 2 bases, with 17 bases between them. The CDR3 runs to 17 residues. From germline, CDR1 is SGHRS and CDR2 YFSETQ. The CDR3, as DNA: TGCGCCAGCAGCTTGGCCGTCGGGACACCTGAAAACTATGGCTACACCTTC. This translates into CASSLAVGTPENYGYTF. The full variable domain, in which reference TRBV5-1 and TRBJ1-2 provide the parts outside the CDR3, is KAGVTQTPRYLIKTRGQQVTLSCSPISGHRSVSWYQQTPGQGLQFLFEYFSETQRNKGNFPGRFSGRQFSNSRSEMNVSTLELGDSALYLCASSLAVGTPENYGYTFGSGTRLTVV.

Of note for this clone: The same CDR3 arises from other DNA sequences in this sample as well. The V and J genes are TRBV6-5 and TRBJ2-7; TRBD1 agrees at 9 bases. The ends lost 5 bases at V and 4 bases at J; junction bases unmatched: 6. CDR1 MNHEY and CDR2 SVGAGI come from the germline V gene. The CDR3 length is 14 residues. DNA for the CDR3: TGTGCCAGCAGTCCCGGGACAGGGAGATACGAGCAGTACTTC. Translated, it gives CASSPGTGRYEQYF.

The CDR3: CASSPPGTGVTHTQYF. In nucleotides, the CDR3 is TGTGCCAGCAGCCCCCCCGGGACAGGGGTGACACATACGCAGTATTTT. The chain uses TRBV5-6 and TRBJ2-3; TRBD1 matches 10 bases. Germline-derived CDR1 and CDR2 are SGHDT and YYEEEE. The CDR3 spans 16 residues. V gave up 4 bases and J gave up 7 bases; unmatched junction bases: 12.

J is TRBJ1-5 and V is TRBV9; tentative D call: TRBD1 (6 bases). Germline loops: CDR1 SGDLS, CDR2 YYNGEE. This CDR3 has 15 residues. Trimming took off 3 bases at V and 0 bases at J, with 10 bases between the two ends. The chain's CDR3 is CASSAGDISNQPQHF. CDR3 bases: TGTGCCAGCAGCGCAGGGGACATTAGCAATCAGCCCCAGCATTTT.

The chain uses TRBV2 and TRBJ1-2; TRBD1 matches at 8 bases. This CDR3 comprises 13 residues. With 10 bases clipped from V and 7 bases from J, the junction kept 11 bases outside the gene matches. Germline values: CDR1 SNHLY, CDR2 FYNNEI. The chain's CDR3 is CANRLDRASGYTF. Written as DNA, the CDR3 is TGTGCCAATAGACTGGACAGGGCCTCTGGCTACACCTTC.

The chain recombines TRBV2 with TRBJ1-1; D gene unclear. The CDR3 spans 13 residues. V lost 1 base and J lost 11, with 14 bases in between. Germline V gene sequence: CDR1 SNHLY, CDR2 FYNNEI. Here the CDR3 DNA reads TGTGCCAGCAGTGAAGTTGTCCTCAGGACTGCTTTCTTT. This codes for CASSEVVLRTAFF.

The chain employs TRBV5-1 and TRBJ2-7; D gene uncertain. The CDR3 sequence is 13 residues long. Trimming took off 5 bases at V and 4 bases at J, with 13 bases between the two ends. Germline V CDR1 and CDR2: SGHRS, YFSETQ. CDR3 in amino acids: CASRAFGAYEQYF. CDR3 coding DNA: TGCGCCAGCAGAGCCTTCGGTGCTTACGAGCAGTACTTC.

This rearrangement joins TRBV7-8 to TRBJ2-5; TRBD2 aligns across 10 bases. The length of the CDR3 is 15 residues. In germline, CDR1 is SGHVS, CDR2 FQNEAQ. Trimming at V came to 3 bases and at J to 5 bases, leaving 6 bases not matched to a gene. CDR3 in amino acids: CASSFELAGFETQYF. Written as DNA, the CDR3 is TGTGCCAGCAGCTTCGAACTAGCGGGATTTGAGACCCAGTACTTC.

V usage is TRBV7-2 and J usage is TRBJ2-3; TRBD2 agrees at 14 bases. Trimming at V came to 3 bases and at J to 9 bases, leaving 8 bases not matched to a gene. The CDR3 has 16 residues. Germline CDR1 and CDR2: SGHTA and FQGNSA. This CDR3 is CASSFPTSGGAGTQYF. The CDR3 DNA reads TGTGCCAGCAGCTTTCCGACTAGCGGGGGGGCAGGGACGCAGTATTTT. The full variable domain, its missing parts supplied by reference TRBV7-2 and TRBJ2-3, is GAGVSQSPSNKVTEKGKDVELRCDPISGHTALYWYRQSLGQGLEFLIYFQGNSAPDKSGLPSDRFSAERTGGSVSTLTIQRTQQEDSAVYLCASSFPTSGGAGTQYFGPGTRLTVL.

This clone was counted only a few times. This chain links TRBV2 with TRBJ1-3; 7 positions match TRBD1. This CDR3 comprises 16 residues. Germline V gene sequence: CDR1 SNHLY, CDR2 FYNNEI. V shed 7 bases, J shed 0 bases, and the junction held 9 bases outside the gene matches. The CDR3 loop is CASTRDSLISGNTIYF. CDR3 coding DNA: TGTGCCAGCACCAGGGACAGCCTAATCTCTGGAAACACCATATATTTT.

V gene TRBV10-1 combines with J gene TRBJ2-2; 9 nucleotides align to TRBD1. The CDR3 has 16 amino acids. The trim removed 8 bases at V and 5 bases at J, leaving 12 bases unmatched. CDR1 and CDR2 from the germline V gene are WNHNN and SYGVQD (reference sequence). The CDR3 region is CASGSGTGRRTGELFF. As DNA, the CDR3 is TGCGCCAGCGGTTCCGGGACAGGGAGGCGGACCGGGGAGCTGTTTTTT.

There are a few counts of this clone. The chain joins TRBV19 to TRBJ1-1; D unclear. Trimming pared 3 bases from V and 0 bases from J, leaving 5 bases between. CDR3 length equals 13 residues. Germline CDR1 reads LNHDA; CDR2 reads SQIVND (reference sequence). In nucleotides, the CDR3 is TGTGCCAGTAGTATCTCGGTGAACACTGAAGCTTTCTTT. The encoded protein is CASSISVNTEAFF.

This rearrangement joins TRBV9 to TRBJ2-1; 12 bases fit TRBD2. The junction had 9 bases not matched to a gene; V was cut back by 0 bases and J by 2 bases. Germline-derived CDR1 and CDR2 are SGDLS and YYNGEE. CDR3 length: 19 amino acids. The CDR3 loop is CASSVESTSGGSTYNEQFF. Here the CDR3 DNA reads TGTGCCAGCAGCGTAGAGAGTACTAGCGGGGGGTCCACCTACAATGAGCAGTTCTTC.

The rearrangement links TRBV5-1 to TRBJ2-3; the match to TRBD2 covers 15 bases. V trimming: 3 bases; J trimming: 0 bases; junction bases outside the gene matches: 2. CDR1 and CDR2 (germline): SGHRS, YFSETQ. The length of the CDR3 is 17 residues. CDR3 in amino acids: CASSWGLAGGSTDTQYF. CDR3 coding DNA: TGCGCCAGCAGCTGGGGACTAGCGGGGGGCAGCACAGATACGCAGTATTTT.